This T cell receptor (beta chain) is drawn from a study of cytomegalovirus exposure and HLA in healthy donors. General study results and limits: In a later analysis, a missense DCLRE1C variant was linked to TCR beta V- and J-gene trimming.

This clone was seen a single time. Antigen: not known. The CDR3 is 15 residues long. Germline V lookup: CDR1 LNHDA, CDR2 SQIVND (reference sequence). Trimming shortened V by 4 bases and J by 8 bases, and 17 bases separated the two germline ends. The study ran its PCR with 60 Vbeta and 13 Jbeta primers. Original processing notes: The count from a later analysis was about 80 million unique TCR beta chains, about 10 million of them shared. Measured with immunoSEQ multiplex PCR; TCRdb has only the in-frame clones, and not every one. V, J and clone size derive from that table, while D and trimming were established from the DNA sequence. In the table there are 33,000 or so clones, 70% to 80% of which are singletons.

This sequence joins TRBV19 and TRBJ1-4; D is perhaps TRBD1 (5 bases). The source is a woman between 25 and 40 years old in good health and CMV-seropositive. Sequenced sample: PBMCs. This CDR3 is CASSNSDSLSEKLFF. The CDR3 nucleotides read TGTGCCAGTAGTAACAGCGACAGCCTTTCGGAAAAACTGTTTTTT.